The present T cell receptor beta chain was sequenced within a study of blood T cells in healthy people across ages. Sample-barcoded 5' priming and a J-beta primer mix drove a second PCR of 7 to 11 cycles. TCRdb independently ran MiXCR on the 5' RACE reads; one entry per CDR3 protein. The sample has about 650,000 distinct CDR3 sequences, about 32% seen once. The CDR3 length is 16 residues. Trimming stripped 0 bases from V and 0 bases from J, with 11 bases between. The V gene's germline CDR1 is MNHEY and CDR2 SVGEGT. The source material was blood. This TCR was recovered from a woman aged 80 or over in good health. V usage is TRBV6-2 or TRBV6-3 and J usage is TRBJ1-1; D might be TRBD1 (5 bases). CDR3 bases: TGTGCCAGCAGTTACTCGAGACAGACCGTGAACACTGAAGCTTTCTTT. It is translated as CASSYSRQTVNTEAFF.